The rows below give T cell receptor beta chains drawn from one sample of a study of cytomegalovirus exposure and HLA in healthy donors. TCRdb's copy holds only in-frame clones and misses some; the assay was immunoSEQ multiplex PCR. The sample includes 200,000 to 250,000 clones, 83% of them seen just once. The sample was PBMCs. The receptors stem from a girl between 5 and 17 years old in good health and CMV-seronegative. Each CDR3 is given with its conserved first and last residue. A D gene is named only where the DNA matches it firmly. Size values are once, few and many counts, or a class for expanded clones, and some rows have none.

clone_size j_call v_call d_call cdr3_aa cdr3_nt
. TRBJ2-6 TRBV2 TRBD1 CASDAGTGRAGANVLTF TGTGCCAGCGATGCCGGGACAGGGAGGGCAGGGGCCAACGTCCTGACTTTC
. TRBJ1-1 TRBV7-9 . CASSSSTEAFF TGTGCCAGCAGCTCTAGCACTGAAGCTTTCTTT
. TRBJ2-1 TRBV7-7 . CASQGTSNEQFF TGTGCCAGCCAGGGGACATCCAATGAGCAGTTCTTC
. TRBJ2-1 TRBV18 . CASSRTGGVQRGNEQFF TGTGCCAGCTCTAGAACGGGCGGGGTTCAGAGGGGCAATGAGCAGTTCTTC
. TRBJ2-7 TRBV28 . CASSPTQVYYEQYF TGTGCCAGCAGTCCCACCCAGGTTTACTACGAGCAGTACTTC
few TRBJ1-1 TRBV7-2 . CASSQAAGNTEAFF TGTGCCAGCAGCCAAGCTGCAGGAAACACTGAAGCTTTCTTT
. TRBJ2-1 TRBV4-3 . CASSLGVQGGWNEQFF TGCGCCAGCAGCCTGGGGGTGCAGGGGGGATGGAATGAGCAGTTCTTC
. TRBJ1-1 TRBV19 TRBD1 CASSTPRQGGDTEAFF TGTGCCAGTAGTACCCCGAGACAGGGAGGAGACACTGAAGCTTTCTTT
. TRBJ1-5 TRBV18 TRBD1 CASSLTGGDQPQHF TGTGCCAGCTCACTTACAGGGGGCGATCAGCCCCAGCATTTT
. TRBJ2-7 TRBV29-1 TRBD1 CSVRDRTYEQYF TGCAGCGTGCGGGACAGGACCTACGAGCAGTACTTC
. TRBJ1-2 TRBV30 TRBD1 CAWSVLDRDFYGYTF TGTGCCTGGAGTGTACTCGACAGGGACTTCTATGGCTACACCTTC
. TRBJ2-1 TRBV11-2 . CASSPQQGNNEQFF TGTGCCAGCAGCCCCCAGCAGGGTAACAATGAGCAGTTCTTC
. TRBJ2-7 TRBV5-6 TRBD1 CASSLHRGQVQYF TGTGCCAGCAGCTTACACAGGGGGCAGGTGCAGTACTTC
few TRBJ1-1 TRBV5-1 TRBD1 CASSRMTGENTEAFF TGCGCCAGCAGCCGGATGACAGGGGAGAACACTGAAGCTTTCTTT
. TRBJ2-6 TRBV27 . CASSLQGPGANVLTF TGTGCCAGCAGCCTCCAGGGGCCTGGGGCCAACGTCCTGACTTTC
. TRBJ1-2 TRBV9 . CASSAKTGRPTDIYGYTF TGTGCCAGCAGCGCAAAGACAGGCCGCCCAACGGATATATATGGCTACACCTTC
. TRBJ1-4 TRBV6-5 . CASSSLTGHPNEKLFF TGTGCCAGCAGTTCTTTAACGGGACACCCTAATGAAAAACTGTTTTTT
once TRBJ1-1 TRBV9 . CASSVGVMDTEAFF TGTGCCAGCAGCGTAGGAGTGATGGACACTGAAGCTTTCTTT
. TRBJ1-1 TRBV18 TRBD1 CASSLAGTGNTEAFF TGTGCCAGCTCACTAGCCGGGACAGGGAACACTGAAGCTTTCTTT
. TRBJ2-3 TRBV6-1 . CASSVTTSTDTQYF TGTGCCAGCAGTGTAACTACTAGCACAGATACGCAGTATTTT